Below, 29 T cell receptor beta chains from the same sample are listed, as sequenced in a study of spatial heterogeneity in lung cancer (dated by TCRdb to about 2019). The paper's findings and limits, for the study overall: A correlation was observed between the number of expanded intratumoral alpha and beta TCRs and the tumor nonsynonymous mutation count.

The time point tag for this specimen amounts to: sample taken at primary tumor resection. The library was built by means of 5' RACE. TCRdb names NextSeq 500 as the instrument used. TCRdb handled the public reads itself, with Q25 trimming in fastp and clone calling in MiXCR, and kept productive beta chains. Rows merge per CDR3 protein into single entries with the most common DNA and genes. The sample table shows some 2,000 distinct CDR3 sequences, and approximately 9% are seen once. Roughly a tenth of the sample is held by the ten biggest clonotypes. No antigen has been assigned to these receptors. The sample in question was lung tumor tissue, obtained at surgery. These receptors were obtained from a female donor with early-stage non-small cell lung cancer.

This clonotype is deemed medium-sized (0.01 to 0.1%). The chain carries TRBV5-4 and TRBJ2-7; D is perhaps TRBD1 or TRBD2 (7 bases each). Trimming stripped 5 bases from V and 2 bases from J, with 17 bases between. CDR3 length: 15 residues. The germline CDR1 and CDR2 sequences are SGHNT and YYREEE (reference sequence). The chain's CDR3 is CASSQGRGRTYEQYF. CDR3 sequence (DNA): TGTGCCAGCAGTCAAGGGAGGGGGCGAACCTACGAGCAGTACTTC.

This clonotype is medium-sized within its sample. One junction end disagrees with the germline gene, perhaps due to a read error. Here the CDR3 DNA reads TGTGCCAGCAGCCAAGAGGGACAGGGTCTTCTTTTT. Its protein is CASSQEGQGLLF. The genes are TRBV3-1 and TRBJ1-5, with TRBD1 matching 9 bases. This CDR3 is 12 amino acids long. The germline gives CDR1 LGHDT, CDR2 YNNKEL (reference sequence).

This clonotype is judged medium-sized (0.01 to 0.1%). The chain combines TRBV2 with TRBJ1-1; D is ambiguous. CDR3 length: 13 amino acids. Looked up from germline, CDR1 is SNHLY and CDR2 is FYNNEI. Trimming left V 6 bases short and J 1 base short, with 9 bases between. CDR3 nucleotide sequence: TGTGCCAGCAGGAGAACACCGAACACTGAAGCTTTCTTT. It codes for CASRRTPNTEAFF.

By share, this clonotype ranks as medium-sized. The V gene is TRBV7-9, the J gene TRBJ1-6; D is possibly TRBD1 (5 bases). This CDR3 spans 14 amino acids. Trimming cost V 5 bases and J 7 bases, with 12 bases left between them. CDR1 and CDR2 from the germline V gene are SEHNR and FQNEAQ (reference sequence). CDR3 protein: CASSQNRGNSPLHF. As DNA, the CDR3 is TGTGCCAGCAGCCAGAACCGGGGGAATTCACCCCTCCACTTT.

By its share, this clonotype is medium-sized (0.01 to 0.1%). The chain links TRBV10-3 to TRBJ2-1; D might be TRBD1 or TRBD2, each matching 5 bases. V lost 4 bases and J lost 7, with 11 bases in between. CDR3 length: 13 amino acids. CDR1 and CDR2 from the germline V gene are ENHRY and SYGVKD. CDR3 loop: CAISVIGANEQFF. CDR3 sequence (DNA): TGTGCCATCAGTGTTATCGGGGCAAATGAGCAGTTCTTC.

By share of the sample, this clonotype is large. The J gene is TRBJ1-4, the V gene TRBV5-1; no firm D call. Between the trimmed V and J ends, which lost 5 bases and 0 bases, there was a span of 5 bases. Germline V gives CDR1 SGHRS, CDR2 YFSETQ. The CDR3 contains 13 residues. The CDR3 sequence is CASRKATNEKLFF. The CDR3 bases are TGCGCCAGCAGAAAAGCAACTAATGAAAAACTGTTTTTT. The entire variable domain, with the rest obtained from reference TRBV5-1 and TRBJ1-4, is as follows: KAGVTQTPRYLIKTRGQQVTLSCSPISGHRSVSWYQQTPGQGLQFLFEYFSETQRNKGNFPGRFSGRQFSNSRSEMNVSTLELGDSALYLCASRKATNEKLFFGSGTQLSVL.

By share, this clonotype counts as large (0.1 to 1%). The chain recombines TRBV20-1 with TRBJ2-3; 9 positions match TRBD2. Germline assignment: CDR1 DFQATT and CDR2 SNEGSKA (reference sequence). Trimming took 1 base from V and 6 from J; bases not matched to a gene: 14. The CDR3 loop spans 17 amino acids. The CDR3: CSARAPSGTGLADTQYF. The CDR3 nucleotides are TGCAGTGCTAGAGCTCCTAGCGGGACTGGGTTAGCCGATACGCAGTATTTT.

Within the sample, this clonotype is medium-sized. The V gene is TRBV13, the J gene TRBJ2-3, with D tentatively TRBD2 (6 bases). Trimming pared 5 bases from V and 0 bases from J, leaving 9 bases between. CDR1 is PRHDT and CDR2 is FYEKMQ in the germline V gene (reference sequence). This CDR3 has 14 residues. The CDR3 DNA reads TGTGCCAGCAGCCCCGGGGGTAGCACAGATACGCAGTATTTT. Encoded protein: CASSPGGSTDTQYF.

This clonotype is medium-sized (0.01 to 0.1%). V is TRBV7-8 and J is TRBJ1-1; D remains ambiguous. Germline lookup yields CDR1 SGHVS and CDR2 FQNEAQ. Trimming left V 5 bases short and J 0 bases short, with 10 bases between. The CDR3 spans 14 residues. The chain's CDR3 is CASSPSKMNTEAFF. The CDR3 DNA sequence: TGTGCCAGCAGCCCCTCGAAGATGAACACTGAAGCTTTCTTT.

CDR3 amino acids: CASSQDVATQETQYF. The CDR3 region has the DNA TGTGCCAGCAGCCAAGATGTGGCGACCCAAGAGACCCAGTACTTC. The V call is TRBV3-1, the J call TRBJ2-5; unclear D gene. Germline lookup yields CDR1 LGHDT and CDR2 YNNKEL (reference sequence). The CDR3 is made up of 15 amino acids. V was cut by 0 bases and J by 1 base, with 9 bases left in between.

J is TRBJ2-3 and V is TRBV7-3; 8 bases line up with TRBD2. The V gene end was trimmed by 4 bases and the J gene end by 0 bases; junction bases not matched to a gene: 6. Germline CDR1 SGHTA, CDR2 FQGTGA. The CDR3 has 16 residues. The CDR3 region has the DNA TGTGCCAGCAGCTCAGGACTAGCTGCTAGCACAGATACGCAGTATTTT. It yields the protein CASSSGLAASTDTQYF.

This chain connects TRBV28 to TRBJ2-3; either TRBD1 or TRBD2 may fit D (5 bases each). The V gene lost 2 bases and the J gene lost 1 base, with 10 bases spanning the gap. The germline gives CDR1 MDHEN, CDR2 SYDVKM. The CDR3 runs 15 residues. The DNA for the CDR3 is TGTGCCAGCAGTTTACCGGGGCTAGGCACAGATACGCAGTATTTT. Translated, it gives CASSLPGLGTDTQYF.

This clonotype is medium-sized by share. This chain links TRBV7-2 with TRBJ2-3, with D possibly matching TRBD1 (6 bases). The CDR3 is 17 amino acids. Trimming took off 2 bases at V and 0 bases at J, with 15 bases between the two ends. CDR1 is SGHTA and CDR2 is FQGNSA in the germline V gene. The DNA for the CDR3 is TGTGCCAGCAGCTTACATCGACAGGCAGTTAGCACAGATACGCAGTATTTT. Translating it yields CASSLHRQAVSTDTQYF.

By proportion, this clonotype is medium-sized (0.01 to 0.1%). This sequence joins TRBV5-1 and TRBJ2-2; 8 positions agree with TRBD2. The CDR3 is made up of 15 amino acids. Trimming cost V 3 bases and J 3 bases; bases outside gene matches: 4. Looked up from germline, CDR1 is SGHRS and CDR2 is YFSETQ. The CDR3 protein is CASSSHGGDTGELFF. Written as DNA, the CDR3 is TGCGCCAGCAGCTCCCACGGGGGGGACACCGGGGAGCTGTTTTTT.

The chain couples TRBV5-6 to TRBJ2-5; D possibly corresponds to TRBD2 (5 bases). The V gene lost 3 bases and the J gene lost 5 bases, with 5 bases spanning the gap. Germline CDR1 is SGHDT and CDR2 is YYEEEE. The CDR3 runs to 11 residues. CDR3 sequence reads: CASSSSETQYF. As DNA, the CDR3 is TGTGCCAGCAGCTCTAGCGAGACCCAGTACTTC.

By share, this clonotype ranks as medium-sized. This rearrangement joins TRBV20-1 to TRBJ2-7; unclear D gene. Deletions cut 6 bases from V and 6 bases from J, with 12 bases between. Germline V gives CDR1 DFQATT, CDR2 SNEGSKA (reference sequence). The CDR3 runs to 11 residues. CDR3 in amino acids: CSASGPSEQYF. Here the CDR3 DNA reads TGCAGTGCCTCCGGCCCATCCGAGCAGTACTTC.

This clonotype is judged medium-sized (0.01 to 0.1%). The chain combines TRBV28 with TRBJ1-2, with D unclear. Trimming left V 2 bases short and J 7 bases short, with 14 bases between. The germline gives CDR1 MDHEN, CDR2 SYDVKM. There are 14 residues in the CDR3. CDR3 region: CASSLTLAQGGYTF. CDR3 nucleotides: TGTGCCAGCAGTTTAACTTTGGCCCAAGGTGGCTACACCTTC.

This clonotype rates as large. The chain has TRBV7-9 and TRBJ1-3; 9 bases line up with TRBD1. The CDR3 consists of 17 residues. With V trimmed by 3 bases and J by 1 base, 7 bases remained unmatched. In germline, CDR1 is SEHNR, CDR2 FQNEAQ (reference sequence). In DNA form, the CDR3 reads TGTGCCAGCAGCTTTGATCCGGGACAGGGATCTGGAAACACCATATATTTT. It yields the protein CASSFDPGQGSGNTIYF. The whole variable domain, filled in from reference TRBV7-9 and TRBJ1-3, reads DTGVSQNPRHKITKRGQNVTFRCDPISEHNRLYWYRQTLGQGPEFLTYFQNEAQLEKSRLLSDRFSAERPKGSFSTLEIQRTEQGDSAMYLCASSFDPGQGSGNTIYFGEGSWLTVV.

By sample fraction, this clonotype is medium-sized (0.01 to 0.1%). V and J are TRBV4-1 and TRBJ2-2; 13 bases are shared with TRBD2. This CDR3 region has 18 residues. Germline V gene sequence: CDR1 MGHRA, CDR2 YSYEKL. After removal of 5 bases from V and 4 bases from J, the junction contained 10 bases not matched to a gene. This CDR3 is CASSAAGLAGVGTGELFF. The CDR3 nucleotides are TGCGCCAGCAGCGCCGCCGGACTAGCGGGAGTTGGCACCGGGGAGCTGTTTTTT.

This clonotype is classed as medium-sized. The chain has TRBV5-1 and TRBJ2-1; D remains unclear. CDR1 is SGHRS, CDR2 YFSETQ, per germline. Trimming took off 2 bases at V and 0 bases at J, with 6 bases between the two ends. The CDR3 loop spans 14 amino acids. The CDR3 spells CASSLSFSYNEQFF. For the CDR3, the DNA is TGCGCCAGCAGCTTATCCTTCTCCTACAATGAGCAGTTCTTC.

In this sample, this clonotype is medium-sized. V usage is TRBV7-6 and J usage is TRBJ2-3, with 10 bases identical to TRBD2. Germline CDR1 reads SGHVS; CDR2 reads FNYEAQ. The CDR3 loop spans 16 amino acids. V lost 6 bases to trimming and J lost 2 bases; unmatched junction nucleotides: 8. The CDR3 protein is CASSQGLAESTDTQYF. CDR3 DNA sequence: TGTGCCAGCAGTCAAGGACTAGCGGAGTCCACAGATACGCAGTATTTT.

This clonotype ranks as medium-sized. The chain employs TRBV7-2 and TRBJ2-5, with TRBD2 matching over 9 bases. With 5 bases clipped from V and 4 bases from J, the junction kept 5 bases outside the gene matches. In germline, CDR1 is SGHTA, CDR2 FQGNSA. The CDR3 is 14 residues long. CDR3 loop: CASSVGTSTETQYF. The CDR3 DNA follows: TGTGCCAGCAGCGTCGGGACTAGCACAGAGACCCAGTACTTC.

This clonotype was counted only a few times. V is TRBV20-1 and J is TRBJ1-2; D gene ambiguous. The CDR3 loop spans 12 amino acids. V lost 6 bases and J lost 4, with 12 bases in between. Germline V gives CDR1 DFQATT, CDR2 SNEGSKA (reference sequence). CDR3 sequence: CSAPRVGYGYTF. The CDR3 nucleotides read TGCAGTGCCCCCAGAGTGGGCTATGGCTACACCTTC.

Sample share makes this clonotype large. The V and J genes are TRBV5-1 and TRBJ2-5, with 7 bases identical to TRBD1. Germline V gene data show CDR1 as SGHRS and CDR2 as YFSETQ. J lost 4 bases, V lost 4 bases, and 10 bases had no gene match. The CDR3 has 15 amino acids. CDR3 residues: CASSPGAGGRETQYF. The CDR3 nucleotides are TGCGCCAGCAGCCCCGGAGCAGGGGGAAGAGAGACCCAGTACTTC. Complete variable domain (other parts from reference TRBV5-1 and TRBJ2-5): KAGVTQTPRYLIKTRGQQVTLSCSPISGHRSVSWYQQTPGQGLQFLFEYFSETQRNKGNFPGRFSGRQFSNSRSEMNVSTLELGDSALYLCASSPGAGGRETQYFGPGTRLLVL.

This clonotype qualifies as large. J is TRBJ2-1 and V is TRBV19, with TRBD1 as a possible D gene (6 bases). Germline assignment: CDR1 LNHDA and CDR2 SQIVND (reference sequence). Trimming cost V 3 bases and J 7 bases, with 10 bases left between them. This CDR3 region has 13 residues. The CDR3 loop is CASSISQGNEQFF. The CDR3 bases are TGTGCCAGTAGTATCTCCCAGGGGAATGAGCAGTTCTTC. The full variable domain, completed using reference TRBV19 and TRBJ2-1, is DGGITQSPKYLFRKEGQNVTLSCEQNLNHDAMYWYRQDPGQGLRLIYYSQIVNDFQKGDIAEGYSVSREKKESFPLTVTSAQKNPTAFYLCASSISQGNEQFFGPGTRLTVL.

By share of the sample, this clonotype is large. V and J are TRBV7-9 and TRBJ2-7; D uncertain. Germline assignment: CDR1 SEHNR and CDR2 FQNEAQ (reference sequence). Trimming removed 0 bases at V and 5 bases at J, with 20 bases between. This CDR3 contains 17 residues. The CDR3 nucleotides are TGTGCCAGCAGCTTAGCGTCCCTGGGCCAGTCTACCGACGAGCAGTACTTC. It codes for CASSLASLGQSTDEQYF.

By sample share, this clonotype is medium-sized. The V and J genes are TRBV5-5 and TRBJ2-1; 15 bases align to TRBD2. Germline-derived CDR1 and CDR2 are SGHKS and YYEKEE (reference sequence). After removal of 4 bases from V and 7 bases from J, the junction contained 6 bases not matched to a gene. The CDR3 consists of 16 residues. The CDR3: CASSAPGTSGGNEQFF. The CDR3 region has the DNA TGTGCCAGCAGCGCTCCCGGGACTAGCGGGGGGAATGAGCAGTTCTTC.

The J gene is TRBJ2-2, the V gene TRBV29-1; 8 bases are shared with TRBD1. CDR1 and CDR2 from the germline V gene are SQVTM and ANQGSEA. This CDR3 is built from 14 residues. Trimming at V came to 7 bases and at J to 9 bases, leaving 13 bases not matched to a gene. In DNA, the CDR3 is TGCAGCGCCGAGACAGGGGAAGTGCGCAGGGAGCTGTTTTTT. Translation gives CSAETGEVRRELFF.

This clonotype is labeled medium-sized. V usage is TRBV7-9 and J usage is TRBJ2-1, with 7 nucleotides matching TRBD2. V gave up 8 bases and J gave up 1 base; unmatched junction bases: 5. CDR3 size: 14 residues. Germline values: CDR1 SEHNR, CDR2 FQNEAQ (reference sequence). CDR3 DNA sequence: TGTGCCAGCGCGGTAGCGGGTTCCTACAATGAGCAGTTCTTC. Translated: CASAVAGSYNEQFF. The variable domain in full, with the rest retrieved from reference TRBV7-9 and TRBJ2-1, is DTGVSQNPRHKITKRGQNVTFRCDPISEHNRLYWYRQTLGQGPEFLTYFQNEAQLEKSRLLSDRFSAERPKGSFSTLEIQRTEQGDSAMYLCASAVAGSYNEQFFGPGTRLTVL.